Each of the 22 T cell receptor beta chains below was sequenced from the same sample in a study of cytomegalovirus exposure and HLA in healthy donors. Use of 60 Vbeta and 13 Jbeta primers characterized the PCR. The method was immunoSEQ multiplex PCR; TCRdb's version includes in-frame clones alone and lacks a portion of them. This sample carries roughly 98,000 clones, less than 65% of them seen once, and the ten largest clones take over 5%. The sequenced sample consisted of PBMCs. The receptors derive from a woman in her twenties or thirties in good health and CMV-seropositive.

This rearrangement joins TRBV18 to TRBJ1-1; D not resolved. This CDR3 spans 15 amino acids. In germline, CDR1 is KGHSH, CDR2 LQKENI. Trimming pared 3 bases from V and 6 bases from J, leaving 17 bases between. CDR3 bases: TGTGCCAGCTCACCGGGCAGGCCCCTCGTATCTGAAGCTTTCTTT. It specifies CASSPGRPLVSEAFF.

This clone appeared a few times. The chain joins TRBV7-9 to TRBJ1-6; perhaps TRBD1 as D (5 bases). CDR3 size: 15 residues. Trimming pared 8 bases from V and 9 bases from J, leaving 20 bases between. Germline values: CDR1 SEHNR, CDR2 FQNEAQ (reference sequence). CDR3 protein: CASLWAGTRASPLHF. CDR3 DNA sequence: TGTGCCAGCCTATGGGCGGGGACTCGAGCTTCACCCCTCCACTTT.

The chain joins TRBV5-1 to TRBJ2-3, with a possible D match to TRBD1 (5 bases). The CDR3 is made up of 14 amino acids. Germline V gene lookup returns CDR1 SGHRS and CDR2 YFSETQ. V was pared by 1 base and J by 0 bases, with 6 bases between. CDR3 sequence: CASSLQGSTDTQYF. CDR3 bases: TGCGCCAGCAGCTTGCAGGGAAGCACAGATACGCAGTATTTT.

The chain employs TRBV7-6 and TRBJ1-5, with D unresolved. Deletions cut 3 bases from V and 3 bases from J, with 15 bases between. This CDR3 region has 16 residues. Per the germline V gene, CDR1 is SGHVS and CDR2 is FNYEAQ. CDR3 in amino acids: CASSLAPRGSNQPQHF. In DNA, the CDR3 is TGTGCCAGCAGCTTGGCCCCTCGAGGGTCCAATCAGCCCCAGCATTTT.

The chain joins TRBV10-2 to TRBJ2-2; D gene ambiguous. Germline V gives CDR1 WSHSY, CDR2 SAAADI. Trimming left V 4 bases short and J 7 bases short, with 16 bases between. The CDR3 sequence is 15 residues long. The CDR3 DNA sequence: TGCGCCAGCAGTGCCGGCCCAAGAGACAACGGGGAGCTGTTTTTT. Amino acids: CASSAGPRDNGELFF.

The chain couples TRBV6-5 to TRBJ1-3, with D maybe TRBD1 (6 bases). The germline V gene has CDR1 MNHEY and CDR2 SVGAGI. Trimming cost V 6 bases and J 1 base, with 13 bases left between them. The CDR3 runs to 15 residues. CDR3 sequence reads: CASSQDRSSGNTIYF. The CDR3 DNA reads TGTGCCAGCAGCCAAGACAGGTCTTCTGGAAACACCATATATTTT.

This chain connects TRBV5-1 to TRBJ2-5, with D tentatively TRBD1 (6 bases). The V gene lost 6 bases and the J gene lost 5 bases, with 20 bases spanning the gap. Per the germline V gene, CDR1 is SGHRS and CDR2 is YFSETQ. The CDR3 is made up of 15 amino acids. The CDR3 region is CASTATTGLRETQYF. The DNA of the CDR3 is TGCGCCAGCACCGCTACCACAGGGCTCCGTGAGACCCAGTACTTC.

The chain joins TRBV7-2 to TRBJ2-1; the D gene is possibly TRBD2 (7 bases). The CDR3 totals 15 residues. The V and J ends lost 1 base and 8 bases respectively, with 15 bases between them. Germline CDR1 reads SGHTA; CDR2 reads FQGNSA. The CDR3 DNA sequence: TGTGCCAGCAGCTTAGGAGGGGGGGCGGTTGATGAGCAGTTCTTC. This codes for CASSLGGGAVDEQFF.

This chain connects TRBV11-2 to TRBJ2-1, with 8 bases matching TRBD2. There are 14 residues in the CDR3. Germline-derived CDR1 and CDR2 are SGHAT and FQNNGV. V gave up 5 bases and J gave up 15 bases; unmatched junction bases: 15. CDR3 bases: TGTGCCAGCAGCCCTCGCCCGACTAGCGAGAGCCGGTTCTTC. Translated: CASSPRPTSESRFF.

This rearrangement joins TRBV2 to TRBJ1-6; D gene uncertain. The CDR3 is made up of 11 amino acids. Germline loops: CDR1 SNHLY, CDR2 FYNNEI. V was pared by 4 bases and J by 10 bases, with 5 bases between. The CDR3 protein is CASSGRSPLHF. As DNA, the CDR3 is TGTGCCAGCAGTGGTCGGTCACCCCTCCACTTT.

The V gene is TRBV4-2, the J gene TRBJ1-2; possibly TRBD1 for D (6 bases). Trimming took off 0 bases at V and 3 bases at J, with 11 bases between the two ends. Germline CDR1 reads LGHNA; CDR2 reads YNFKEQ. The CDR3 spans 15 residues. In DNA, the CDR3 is TGTGCCAGCAGCCAAGAATCAGGGGTGGACTATGGCTACACCTTC. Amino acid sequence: CASSQESGVDYGYTF.

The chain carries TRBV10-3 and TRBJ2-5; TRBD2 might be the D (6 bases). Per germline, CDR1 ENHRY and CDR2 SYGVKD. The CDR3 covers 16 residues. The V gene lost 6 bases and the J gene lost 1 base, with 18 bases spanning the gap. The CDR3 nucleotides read TGTGCCATCAGCCACGGTACGGGACTCATCCAAGAGACCCAGTACTTC. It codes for CAISHGTGLIQETQYF.

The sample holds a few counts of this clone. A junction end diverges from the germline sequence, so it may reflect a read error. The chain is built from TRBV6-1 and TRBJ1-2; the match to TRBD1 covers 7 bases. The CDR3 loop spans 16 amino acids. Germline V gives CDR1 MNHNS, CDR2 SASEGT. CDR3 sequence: CASSVPLGQPLYGYPF. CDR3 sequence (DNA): TGTGCCAGCAGTGTCCCCCTGGGACAGCCCCTCTATGGCTACCCCTTC.

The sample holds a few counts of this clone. The CDR3 here is CATSRGDRGNYGYTF. In DNA form, the CDR3 reads TGTGCCACCAGCAGAGGGGACAGGGGTAACTATGGCTACACCTTC. J is TRBJ1-2 and V is TRBV15; the match to TRBD1 covers 10 bases. The CDR3 is 15 amino acids. Germline CDR1 is LNHNV and CDR2 is YYDKDF (reference sequence). V lost 1 base to trimming and J lost 1 base; unmatched junction nucleotides: 0.

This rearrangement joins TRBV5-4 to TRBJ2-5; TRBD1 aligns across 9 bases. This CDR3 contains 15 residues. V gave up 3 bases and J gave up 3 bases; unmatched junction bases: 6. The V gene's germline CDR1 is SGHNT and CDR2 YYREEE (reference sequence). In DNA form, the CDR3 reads TGTGCCAGCAGCTCTCGACGGACAGGGGAAGAGACCCAGTACTTC. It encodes CASSSRRTGEETQYF.

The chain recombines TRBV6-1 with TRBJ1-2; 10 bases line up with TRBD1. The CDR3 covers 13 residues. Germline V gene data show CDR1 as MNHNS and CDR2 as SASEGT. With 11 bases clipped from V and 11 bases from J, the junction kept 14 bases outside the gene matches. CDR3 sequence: CAAKSGQGTSYTF. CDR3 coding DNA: TGTGCCGCAAAATCGGGACAGGGGACTAGTTACACCTTC.

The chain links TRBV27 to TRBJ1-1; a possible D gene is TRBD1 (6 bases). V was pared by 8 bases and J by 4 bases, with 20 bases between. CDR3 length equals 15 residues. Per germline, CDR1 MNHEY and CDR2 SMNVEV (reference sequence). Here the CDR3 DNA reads TGTGCCAGCTTCACAACACCACAGGGAGCCACTGAAGCTTTCTTT. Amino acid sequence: CASFTTPQGATEAFF.

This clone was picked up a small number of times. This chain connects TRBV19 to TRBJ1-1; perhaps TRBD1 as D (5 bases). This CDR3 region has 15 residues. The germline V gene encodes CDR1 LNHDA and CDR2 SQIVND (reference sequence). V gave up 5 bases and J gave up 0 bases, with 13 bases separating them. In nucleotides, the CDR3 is TGTGCCAGTAGTGAACCGGGACTGATGAACACTGAAGCTTTCTTT. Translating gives CASSEPGLMNTEAFF. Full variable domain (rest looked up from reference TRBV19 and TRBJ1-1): DGGITQSPKYLFRKEGQNVTLSCEQNLNHDAMYWYRQDPGQGLRLIYYSQIVNDFQKGDIAEGYSVSREKKESFPLTVTSAQKNPTAFYLCASSEPGLMNTEAFFGQGTRLTVV.

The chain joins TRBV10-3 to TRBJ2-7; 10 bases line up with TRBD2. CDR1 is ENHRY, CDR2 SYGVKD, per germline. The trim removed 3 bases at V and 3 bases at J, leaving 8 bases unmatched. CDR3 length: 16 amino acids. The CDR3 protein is CAISDIGSGGGYEQYF. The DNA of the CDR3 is TGTGCCATCAGTGACATAGGGAGCGGGGGGGGCTACGAGCAGTACTTC.

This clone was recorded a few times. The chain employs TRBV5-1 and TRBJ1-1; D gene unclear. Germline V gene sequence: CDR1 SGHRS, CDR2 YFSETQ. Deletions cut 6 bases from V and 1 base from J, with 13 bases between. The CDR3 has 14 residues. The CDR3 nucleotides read TGCGCCAGCAAAGAAGGCCAGGAGAACACTGAAGCTTTCTTT. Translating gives CASKEGQENTEAFF.

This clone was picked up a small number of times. The CDR3 nucleotides are TGTGCCAGCAGCTCCACTAAGACAGGACAGAACGGCTACACCTTC. As protein: CASSSTKTGQNGYTF. The J gene is TRBJ1-2, the V gene TRBV7-9; the D gene is possibly TRBD1 (6 bases). Trimming pared 4 bases from V and 8 bases from J, leaving 20 bases between. This CDR3 contains 15 residues. Germline loops: CDR1 SEHNR, CDR2 FQNEAQ (reference sequence).

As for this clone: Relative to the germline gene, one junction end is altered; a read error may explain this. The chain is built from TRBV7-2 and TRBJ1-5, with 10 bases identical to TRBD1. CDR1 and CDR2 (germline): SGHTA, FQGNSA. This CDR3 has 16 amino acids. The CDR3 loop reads CASSLDRGLVSQPQHF. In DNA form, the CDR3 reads TGTGCCAGCAGTTTAGACAGGGGGCTCGTGAGTCAGCCCCAGCATTTT.